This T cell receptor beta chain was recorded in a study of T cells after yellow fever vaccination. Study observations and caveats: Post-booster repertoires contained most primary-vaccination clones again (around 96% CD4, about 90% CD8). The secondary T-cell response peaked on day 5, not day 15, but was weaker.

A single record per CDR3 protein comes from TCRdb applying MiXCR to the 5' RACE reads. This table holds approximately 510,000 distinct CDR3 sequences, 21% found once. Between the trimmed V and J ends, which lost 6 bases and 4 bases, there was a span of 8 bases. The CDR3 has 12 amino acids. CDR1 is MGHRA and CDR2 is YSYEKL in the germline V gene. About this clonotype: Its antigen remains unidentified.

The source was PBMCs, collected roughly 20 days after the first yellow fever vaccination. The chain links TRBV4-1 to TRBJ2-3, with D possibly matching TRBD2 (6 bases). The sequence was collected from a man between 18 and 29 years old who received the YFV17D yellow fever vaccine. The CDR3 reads CASRRGSDTQYF. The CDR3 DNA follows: TGCGCCAGCAGGCGGGGATCAGATACGCAGTATTTT.